The 13 T cell receptor beta chains below come from one sample, sequenced in a study of T cells in narcolepsy. Data came from immunoSEQ multiplex PCR; TCRdb stores just in-frame clones and leaves some out. The repertoire holds some 16,000 clones, with over 60% as singletons. The sequenced material came from CD45RA- memory CD8+ T cells from PBMCs. The receptors here all came from a human donor with narcolepsy.

This chain connects TRBV7-9 to TRBJ2-5; 11 bases are a match to TRBD2. There are 17 residues in the CDR3. Trimming removed 5 bases from V and 4 bases from J; junction bases left unmatched: 12. Germline V gene lookup returns CDR1 SEHNR and CDR2 FQNEAQ (reference sequence). Here the CDR3 DNA reads TGTGCCAGCAGCGGACTCGAACTAGCGGGGGAGGCAGAGACCCAGTACTTC. Encoded protein: CASSGLELAGEAETQYF.

The chain has TRBV18 and TRBJ1-1; D perhaps matches TRBD1 (5 bases). V shed 2 bases and J shed 11 bases, with 15 bases lying between them. The CDR3 totals 13 residues. Germline values: CDR1 KGHSH, CDR2 LQKENI. In DNA, the CDR3 is TGTGCCAGCTCACCAGGCGCCGGGGGAGAGGCTTTCTTT. Its translation is CASSPGAGGEAFF.

J is TRBJ2-7 and V is TRBV11-2; 8 bases line up with TRBD1. Germline CDR1 SGHAT, CDR2 FQNNGV. The CDR3 runs to 13 residues. V trimming: 5 bases; J trimming: 7 bases; junction bases outside the gene matches: 7. CDR3 protein: CASSPGQGWEQYF. The DNA of the CDR3 is TGTGCCAGCAGCCCCGGACAGGGATGGGAGCAGTACTTC.

The chain uses TRBV7-3 and TRBJ1-3; 7 bases map to TRBD1. Germline-derived CDR1 and CDR2 are SGHTA and FQGTGA. This CDR3 spans 15 amino acids. The J segment lost 4 bases and the V segment lost 5 bases, leaving 8 bases of the junction unmatched. CDR3 protein: CASSLDTGAGNTIYF. CDR3 nucleotides: TGTGCCAGCAGCCTAGATACAGGGGCGGGAAACACCATATATTTT.

This clone appeared a single time. The chain joins TRBV11-2 to TRBJ2-7; weak D call: TRBD1 (5 bases). CDR1 is SGHAT, CDR2 FQNNGV, per germline. The CDR3 is made up of 13 amino acids. The V end lost 1 base, the J end lost 6 bases, and 10 bases lay between the germline ends. The CDR3 loop is CASSLGNTGEQYF. Written as DNA, the CDR3 is TGTGCCAGCAGCTTAGGGAATACAGGCGAGCAGTACTTC. Full variable domain (outside the CDR3, taken from reference TRBV11-2 and TRBJ2-7): EAGVAQSPRYKIIEKRQSVAFWCNPISGHATLYWYQQILGQGPKLLIQFQNNGVVDDSQLPKDRFSAERLKGVDSTLKIQPAKLEDSAVYLCASSLGNTGEQYFGPGTRLTVT.

This chain's CDR3 is CASSLAGGQETQYF. In nucleotides, the CDR3 is TGCGCCAGCAGCTTAGCGGGGGGGCAAGAGACCCAGTACTTC. V is TRBV10-2 and J is TRBJ2-5, with 11 bases fitting TRBD2. The CDR3 extends over 14 amino acids. CDR1 is WSHSY and CDR2 is SAAADI in the germline V gene. The junction had 2 bases not matched to a gene; V was cut back by 6 bases and J by 2 bases.

The chain combines TRBV11-1 with TRBJ2-1; D unresolved. CDR1 and CDR2 from the germline V gene are SGHAT and FQDESV (reference sequence). This CDR3 region has 15 residues. The V and J ends lost 5 bases and 0 bases respectively, with 11 bases between them. DNA of the CDR3: TGTGCCAGCAGCCCGGACGTGAGCTCCTACAATGAGCAGTTCTTC. This sequence encodes CASSPDVSSYNEQFF.

The chain couples TRBV9 to TRBJ2-3, with D unresolved. Germline-derived CDR1 and CDR2 are SGDLS and YYNGEE. The germline V and J ends were trimmed by 0 bases and 2 bases, with 16 bases remaining between them. The CDR3 runs to 17 residues. In DNA form, the CDR3 reads TGTGCCAGCAGCGTAGAGGAGACGGGTTCCTACACAGATACGCAGTATTTT. The encoded protein is CASSVEETGSYTDTQYF.

V and J are TRBV19 and TRBJ2-7; D is unresolved. The CDR3 covers 13 residues. Trimming removed 5 bases at V and 5 bases at J, with 13 bases between. Germline loops: CDR1 LNHDA, CDR2 SQIVND (reference sequence). CDR3: CASSPTVGHEQYF. CDR3 DNA: TGTGCCAGTAGTCCCACTGTCGGCCACGAGCAGTACTTC. Using reference TRBV19 and TRBJ2-7 for the parts outside the CDR3, the full variable domain is DGGITQSPKYLFRKEGQNVTLSCEQNLNHDAMYWYRQDPGQGLRLIYYSQIVNDFQKGDIAEGYSVSREKKESFPLTVTSAQKNPTAFYLCASSPTVGHEQYFGPGTRLTVT.

This clone was detected once. The chain employs TRBV6-1 and TRBJ2-3; unclear D gene. V lost 8 bases and J 0 bases, leaving 15 bases between the germline ends. The CDR3 is 15 residues long. From germline, CDR1 is MNHNS and CDR2 SASEGT. CDR3 in DNA: TGTGCCAGCCCCGAAGATGGGGTAAGCACAGATACGCAGTATTTT. Protein: CASPEDGVSTDTQYF.

The V call is TRBV13, the J call TRBJ2-2; 8 bases line up with TRBD1. Trimming removed 4 bases from V and 2 bases from J; junction bases left unmatched: 3. The CDR3 length is 15 residues. CDR1 PRHDT and CDR2 FYEKMQ come from the germline V gene (reference sequence). The CDR3 DNA sequence: TGTGCCAGCAGCTGGACAGGGACCAACACCGGGGAGCTGTTTTTT. Encoded protein: CASSWTGTNTGELFF.

The rearrangement uses TRBV9 and TRBJ1-5; D not certain. Germline lookup yields CDR1 SGDLS and CDR2 YYNGEE. The CDR3 is made up of 14 amino acids. V lost 3 bases and J lost 2, with 9 bases in between. The CDR3 DNA reads TGTGCCAGCAGCGAACGAGGCGGCAATCAGCCCCAGCATTTT. The encoded protein is CASSERGGNQPQHF.

The chain combines TRBV10-3 with TRBJ2-5, with D uncertain. From germline, CDR1 is ENHRY and CDR2 SYGVKD. The germline V and J ends were trimmed by 0 bases and 5 bases, with 4 bases remaining between them. The CDR3 spans 12 residues. CDR3 nucleotides: TGTGCCATCAGTGAGTCTGCGGAGACCCAGTACTTC. It is translated as CAISESAETQYF.